This entry concerns a single TCR beta chain. The antigen is undetermined. Germline V gene lookup returns CDR1 SGHNT and CDR2 YYREEE (reference sequence). The CDR3 has 15 amino acids. Germline trimming cut 5 bases from V and 2 bases from J; bases unmatched to any gene: 8. This sample was included in a study of T cell responses to AZD1222 COVID-19 vaccine. Study-level findings and limits: Spike-specific TCR breadth and depth were elevated following two AZD1222 doses. All repertoire sampling was performed exclusively after the peak T cell response. Females outnumbered males among donors, who were mostly white British; clonal diversity was possibly underestimated.

Data came from immunoSEQ multiplex PCR; TCRdb stores just in-frame clones and leaves some out. Of 140,000 to 150,000 clones detected, roughly 90% appear once; the ten largest clones hold approximately 2%. Sequencing used peripheral blood, obtained 28 days after the second AZD1222 dose. This TCR derives from an adult who received the AZD1222 COVID-19 vaccine. The chain joins TRBV5-4 to TRBJ2-3, with 7 bases aligning to TRBD1. CDR3 residues: CASRLTGSYTDTQYF. The CDR3 nucleotides read TGTGCCAGCAGGCTGACAGGGTCTTACACAGATACGCAGTATTTT.